Below, 20 T cell receptor beta chains from the same sample are listed, as sequenced in a study of OX40 agonist ivuxolimab in advanced cancers. The table came from immunoSEQ multiplex PCR; TCRdb's copy has only in-frame clones and leaves some out. Among some 110,000 clones listed, roughly 90% were seen once. The source material was CD4+ or CD8+ T cells sorted from blood, sampled in a trial of the OX40 agonist ivuxolimab. The receptors shown here come from an adult with an advanced solid tumor such as melanoma, head and neck, liver or kidney cancer.

This clone was found once. The chain couples TRBV18 to TRBJ2-3, with TRBD1 as a possible D gene (6 bases). Germline V CDR1 and CDR2: KGHSH, LQKENI. V gave up 3 bases and J gave up 0 bases, with 7 bases separating them. The CDR3 loop spans 14 amino acids. CDR3 bases: TGTGCCAGCTCACCCGGGACAAGCACAGATACGCAGTATTTT. Its protein product is CASSPGTSTDTQYF. The entire variable domain, with the rest obtained from reference TRBV18 and TRBJ2-3, is as follows: NAGVMQNPRHLVRRRGQEARLRCSPMKGHSHVYWYRQLPEEGLKFMVYLQKENIIDESGMPKERFSAEFPKEGPSILRIQQVVRGDSAAYFCASSPGTSTDTQYFGPGTRLTVL.

This rearrangement joins TRBV9 to TRBJ2-1; the D call may be TRBD1 or TRBD2 (5 bases each). Germline CDR1 and CDR2: SGDLS and YYNGEE. The length of the CDR3 is 16 residues. V lost 4 bases and J lost 2, with 16 bases in between. The CDR3 sequence: CASSPPGGNAYNEQFF. The CDR3 coding sequence is TGTGCCAGCAGCCCCCCTGGGGGTAACGCCTACAATGAGCAGTTCTTC.

The V gene is TRBV6-5, the J gene TRBJ2-1; D is uncertain. Per germline, CDR1 MNHEY and CDR2 SVGAGI. The CDR3 is 11 amino acids. Between the trimmed V and J ends, which lost 0 bases and 7 bases, there was a span of 1 base. CDR3 protein: CASSYSNEQFF. CDR3 nucleotides: TGTGCCAGCAGTTACTCAAATGAGCAGTTCTTC.

This clone was seen just once. The V gene is TRBV2, the J gene TRBJ1-1; 7 bases agree with TRBD1. The ends lost 6 bases at V and 5 bases at J; junction bases unmatched: 6. CDR1 and CDR2 from the germline V gene are SNHLY and FYNNEI. The CDR3 sequence is 13 residues long. The CDR3: CASSRGSGTEAFF. CDR3 DNA sequence: TGTGCCAGCAGCAGGGGGTCGGGAACTGAAGCTTTCTTT.

The genes are TRBV9 and TRBJ1-3; D gene unclear. V was trimmed by 0 bases and J by 4 bases, leaving 17 bases between them. CDR1 is SGDLS, CDR2 YYNGEE, per germline. The CDR3 consists of 17 residues. The CDR3 region is CASSVASRTEPGNTIYF. The DNA for the CDR3 is TGTGCCAGCAGCGTAGCGTCCCGGACTGAGCCGGGAAACACCATATATTTT.

The genes are TRBV5-4 and TRBJ1-4, with D unresolved. The germline V and J ends were trimmed by 3 bases and 3 bases, with 12 bases remaining between them. CDR1 is SGHNT and CDR2 is YYREEE in the germline V gene (reference sequence). This CDR3 is built from 15 residues. CDR3 DNA: TGTGCCAGCAGCTCGGACCCGACGGCTAATGAAAAACTGTTTTTT. This translates into CASSSDPTANEKLFF. Filled out from reference TRBV5-4 and TRBJ1-4, the complete variable domain reads ETGVTQSPTHLIKTRGQQVTLRCSSQSGHNTVSWYQQALGQGPQFIFQYYREEENGRGNFPPRFSGLQFPNYSSELNVNALELDDSALYLCASSSDPTANEKLFFGSGTQLSVL.

This rearrangement joins TRBV28 to TRBJ2-5, with D perhaps matching TRBD1 or TRBD2 (5 bases each). TRBJ2-7 matches the DNA end more closely, so the J call is doubtful. Germline V gene data show CDR1 as MDHEN and CDR2 as SYDVKM. The CDR3 sequence is 12 residues long. CDR3 DNA: TGTGCCAGCAGGACGCCTGGGGGCGAGCAGTACTTC. Its protein product is CASRTPGGEQYF.

The chain links TRBV18 to TRBJ2-7; TRBD1 matches at 9 bases. Germline trimming cut 3 bases from V and 3 bases from J; bases unmatched to any gene: 3. Germline V CDR1 and CDR2: KGHSH, LQKENI. The CDR3 loop spans 14 amino acids. CDR3 sequence reads: CASSPRQGDYEQYF. The CDR3, as DNA: TGTGCCAGCTCACCTCGACAGGGGGACTACGAGCAGTACTTC.

The chain uses TRBV5-1 and TRBJ1-4, with D hard to call. Trimming removed 1 base at V and 10 bases at J, with 20 bases between. The CDR3 runs 16 residues. The germline V gene has CDR1 SGHRS and CDR2 YFSETQ. This chain's CDR3 is CASSLPPGAERGKLFF. The CDR3 coding sequence is TGCGCCAGCAGCTTGCCGCCGGGCGCAGAACGGGGAAAACTGTTTTTT.

This clone was recorded a few times. V and J are TRBV18 and TRBJ1-1; D is unresolved. There are 17 residues in the CDR3. The germline CDR1 and CDR2 sequences are KGHSH and LQKENI. V was cut by 1 base and J by 0 bases, with 15 bases left in between. The CDR3 sequence: CASSPRQVEGMNTEAFF. CDR3 coding DNA: TGTGCCAGCTCACCACGGCAGGTGGAGGGAATGAACACTGAAGCTTTCTTT.

This clone has more than one count but fewer than ten. The rearrangement joins TRBV2 to TRBJ2-7; possible D gene TRBD1, 5 bases. Germline V CDR1 and CDR2: SNHLY, FYNNEI. There are 13 residues in the CDR3. V lost 3 bases and J 3 bases, leaving 9 bases between the germline ends. CDR3 sequence reads: CASSDDSFYEQYF. CDR3 nucleotide sequence: TGTGCCAGCAGTGATGACAGTTTCTACGAGCAGTACTTC.

The rearrangement joins TRBV12-5 to TRBJ2-3; 11 nucleotides align to TRBD1. The germline CDR1 and CDR2 sequences are LGHNT and FRNRAP. Trimming cost V 7 bases and J 2 bases; bases outside gene matches: 8. The CDR3 extends over 16 amino acids. The CDR3 DNA reads TGTGCTAGTGCCGCCGGACAGGGGGCACTCACAGATACGCAGTATTTT. It specifies CASAAGQGALTDTQYF.

This clone has a single count. The V call is TRBV9, the J call TRBJ2-1; 14 bases line up with TRBD2. Germline trimming cut 3 bases from V and 4 bases from J; bases unmatched to any gene: 6. Germline V gives CDR1 SGDLS, CDR2 YYNGEE. CDR3 length equals 17 residues. In DNA form, the CDR3 reads TGTGCCAGCAGCGGACTAGCGGGAGGGCCGATGTACAATGAGCAGTTCTTC. This gives the protein CASSGLAGGPMYNEQFF.

The chain links TRBV2 to TRBJ2-1, with D possibly matching TRBD1 (5 bases). With 6 bases removed from V and 3 bases from J, the gap between germline ends came to 9 bases. Germline assignment: CDR1 SNHLY and CDR2 FYNNEI. The CDR3 extends over 13 amino acids. The CDR3 loop is CASSEDNYNEQFF. The CDR3 coding sequence is TGTGCCAGCAGCGAGGACAACTACAATGAGCAGTTCTTC.

The sample holds one count of this clone. The chain combines TRBV6-1 with TRBJ2-1; 8 nucleotides match TRBD2. Trimming cost V 4 bases and J 0 bases; bases outside gene matches: 5. The CDR3 runs 16 residues. The germline gives CDR1 MNHNS, CDR2 SASEGT. This CDR3 reads CASSAIAGRSYNEQFF. The CDR3 DNA sequence: TGTGCCAGCAGTGCAATAGCGGGACGCTCCTACAATGAGCAGTTCTTC.

This chain uses TRBV28 with TRBJ1-5, with 9 nucleotides matching TRBD1. This CDR3 has 14 residues. Germline loops: CDR1 MDHEN, CDR2 SYDVKM. Trimming removed 6 bases from V and 5 bases from J; junction bases left unmatched: 5. The CDR3: CASSITGGYQPQHF. The CDR3 DNA reads as TGTGCCAGCAGCATTACAGGGGGCTATCAGCCCCAGCATTTT.

The chain is built from TRBV5-1 and TRBJ2-1, with 7 bases fitting TRBD2. Trimming removed 4 bases from V and 2 bases from J; junction bases left unmatched: 12. This CDR3 is 17 amino acids long. Per germline, CDR1 SGHRS and CDR2 YFSETQ. In DNA, the CDR3 is TGCGCCAGCAGCCCTCGTCTCGGGGGGAACACCTACAATGAGCAGTTCTTC. This encodes CASSPRLGGNTYNEQFF.

This chain joins TRBV7-9 and TRBJ2-5; TRBD2 is a possible D gene (6 bases). This CDR3 has 13 residues. Per germline, CDR1 SEHNR and CDR2 FQNEAQ (reference sequence). Between the trimmed V and J ends, which lost 7 bases and 4 bases, there was a span of 13 bases. The CDR3 nucleotides read TGTGCCAGCATCCTCCCCGGGGGAGAGACCCAGTACTTC. It translates to CASILPGGETQYF.

This clone appeared a single time. The CDR3 spells CASSLTEISSYEQYF. The DNA for the CDR3 is TGTGCCAGCAGTTTGACAGAAATTAGCTCCTACGAGCAGTACTTC. This sequence joins TRBV27 and TRBJ2-7, with a weak D call TRBD1 (5 bases). The CDR3 consists of 15 residues. Trimming cost V 3 bases and J 0 bases, with 12 bases left between them. Germline V gene data show CDR1 as MNHEY and CDR2 as SMNVEV (reference sequence).

The chain employs TRBV6-1 and TRBJ2-6; perhaps TRBD1 as D (5 bases). The CDR3 extends over 18 amino acids. Between the trimmed V and J ends, which lost 1 base and 0 bases, there was a span of 13 bases. Looked up from germline, CDR1 is MNHNS and CDR2 is SASEGT. The CDR3: CASSEGAGYYSGANVLTF. The CDR3 nucleotides are TGTGCCAGCAGTGAAGGGGCAGGGTACTACTCTGGGGCCAACGTCCTGACTTTC.